This T cell receptor beta chain was profiled in a study of liver allograft versus peripheral blood T cells. Overall study context: In transplanted livers, T cell receptor repertoires were compared with those found in the recipients' peripheral blood. Study-level findings and limits: According to reports, the T cell receptor repertoires inside liver allografts differed from those in peripheral blood.

Using its own MiXCR run on the reads, TCRdb lists one record per CDR3 protein. Of about 9,000 distinct CDR3 sequences listed, over 12% are singletons. This clonotype qualifies as medium-sized. Its antigen is unknown. The source of this sequence is a human patient who had a liver transplant. Some T cells may trace back to the graft donor.

The CDR3 sequence: CAWSLMNGYTF. CDR3 in DNA: TGTGCCTGGAGCCTTATGAATGGCTACACCTTC. The gene calls are TRBV30 and TRBJ1-2; no definite D call. This CDR3 comprises 11 residues. CDR1 and CDR2 (germline): GTSNPN, SVGIG (reference sequence). V lost 3 bases, J lost 6 bases, and 8 bases lay in between.